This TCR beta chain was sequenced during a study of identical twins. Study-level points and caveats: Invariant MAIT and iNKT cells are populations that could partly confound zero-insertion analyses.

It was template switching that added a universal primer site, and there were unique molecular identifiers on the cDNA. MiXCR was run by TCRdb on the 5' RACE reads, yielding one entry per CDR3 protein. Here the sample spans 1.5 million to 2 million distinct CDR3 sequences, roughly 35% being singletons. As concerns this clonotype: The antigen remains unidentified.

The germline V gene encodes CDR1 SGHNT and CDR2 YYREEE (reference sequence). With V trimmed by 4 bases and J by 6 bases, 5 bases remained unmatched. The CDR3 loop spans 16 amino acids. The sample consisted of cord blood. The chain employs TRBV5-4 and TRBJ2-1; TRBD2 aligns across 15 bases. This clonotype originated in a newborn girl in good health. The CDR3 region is CASSSGTSGGRNEQFF. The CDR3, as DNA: TGTGCCAGCAGCAGTGGGACTAGCGGGGGGCGCAATGAGCAGTTCTTC.